Sample share makes the clone carrying this T cell receptor (beta chain) medium-sized. Its matching antigen is unknown. The TCR beta CDR3 region underwent multiplex PCR amplification with 32 V and 13 J primers. TCRdb re-analysed the multiplex PCR reads in MiXCR, keeping a single row per CDR3 protein. The repertoire includes under 7,500 distinct CDR3 sequences, roughly a fifth of them detected once, and roughly 15% sits in the top ten. Bulk tumor genomic DNA was the template, and each sample received about 600 ng. From each primary tumor, several far-apart biopsies were obtained during surgery. With untreated, newly diagnosed non-small cell lung cancer, the patients went on to undergo curative surgery. V trimming: 7 bases; J trimming: 1 base; junction bases outside the gene matches: 8. This CDR3 has 16 amino acids. These data belong to a study of immune heterogeneity within non-small cell lung tumors. Study-wide results and limits: High-frequency clones unique to single sites coexisted with identical dominant CDR3 beta clonotypes that recurred across tumor sites within a patient. The repertoire of each individual patient held high-frequency T-cell receptor beta clonotypes that were largely distinct from those of other patients. Local T-cell clonality was recorded as moderately but significantly correlated with local tumor mutational burden, with R 0.3 to 0.35.

The receptor's source is a man in his 60s with non-small cell lung cancer. The J gene is TRBJ2-3, the V gene TRBV12-3 or TRBV12-4, with 10 bases identical to TRBD2. Sequencing input: lung tumor tissue. This CDR3 is CASTPSGRDGTDTQYF. In nucleotides, the CDR3 is TGTGCCAGCACTCCCAGCGGGAGGGACGGCACAGATACGCAGTATTTT.